The 13 T cell receptor beta chains presented below share a single source sample, sequenced in a study of T cell responses to AZD1222 COVID-19 vaccine. The protocol was immunoSEQ multiplex PCR, while the TCRdb copy is restricted to in-frame clones and leaves out a portion. The sample shows 110,000 to 150,000 clones, about 92% of them seen only once. The source material was peripheral blood, sampled on day 0 of AZD1222 vaccination. These receptors were collected from an adult in good health.

V usage is TRBV7-3 and J usage is TRBJ2-1; 8 nucleotides align to TRBD2. Per the germline V gene, CDR1 is SGHTA and CDR2 is FQGTGA. This CDR3 contains 16 residues. Germline trimming cut 3 bases from V and 0 bases from J; bases unmatched to any gene: 4. In nucleotides, the CDR3 is TGTGCCAGCAGCTTTGCGGGGGGTAACTCCTACAATGAGCAGTTCTTC. This encodes CASSFAGGNSYNEQFF.

The chain carries TRBV14 and TRBJ1-6; 8 bases agree with TRBD1. The germline V gene encodes CDR1 SGHDN and CDR2 FVKESK. The V segment lost 3 bases and the J segment 10 bases; nucleotides outside the gene matches: 5. The CDR3 runs to 14 residues. This CDR3 is CASSQTGVYSPLHF. The CDR3 DNA follows: TGTGCCAGCAGCCAGACAGGGGTTTACTCACCCCTCCACTTT.

A single count supports this clone. The rearrangement joins TRBV7-3 to TRBJ1-1, with a possible D match to TRBD1 (5 bases). The ends were cut back, 4 bases at V and 5 bases at J, with 11 bases in the middle. This CDR3 is built from 13 residues. Germline assignment: CDR1 SGHTA and CDR2 FQGTGA. CDR3 residues: CASSSPGATEAFF. The CDR3 region has the DNA TGTGCCAGCAGCTCGCCTGGGGCAACTGAAGCTTTCTTT.

This clone was seen just once. The J gene is TRBJ2-1, the V gene TRBV11-2; tentatively, D is TRBD2 (6 bases). V was trimmed by 2 bases and J by 8 bases, leaving 16 bases between them. Germline V gene data show CDR1 as SGHAT and CDR2 as FQNNGV. The CDR3 totals 15 residues. Here the CDR3 DNA reads TGTGCCAGCAGCTTACGTTCCCAGGGAGGCCATGAGCAGTTCTTC. Protein product: CASSLRSQGGHEQFF. The full variable domain, rest sourced from reference TRBV11-2 and TRBJ2-1, is EAGVAQSPRYKIIEKRQSVAFWCNPISGHATLYWYQQILGQGPKLLIQFQNNGVVDDSQLPKDRFSAERLKGVDSTLKIQPAKLEDSAVYLCASSLRSQGGHEQFFGPGTRLTVL.

This clone was observed once. The chain links TRBV7-8 to TRBJ2-7; 9 bases match TRBD1. Germline V gene sequence: CDR1 SGHVS, CDR2 FQNEAQ. The CDR3 totals 15 residues. V was pared by 4 bases and J by 0 bases, with 4 bases of the junction left unmatched. As DNA, the CDR3 is TGTGCCAGCAGCTCAGAGGGACAGGGCTCCTACGAGCAGTACTTC. Translation: CASSSEGQGSYEQYF.

This rearrangement joins TRBV5-1 to TRBJ2-7; D unclear. The length of the CDR3 is 14 residues. Germline lookup yields CDR1 SGHRS and CDR2 YFSETQ. The ends were cut back, 4 bases at V and 5 bases at J, with 16 bases in the middle. CDR3 nucleotide sequence: TGCGCCAGCAGCAACTCGGACCTAGGCGACGAGCAGTACTTC. This gives the protein CASSNSDLGDEQYF.

The chain links TRBV6-5 to TRBJ1-2; D is possibly TRBD1 (6 bases). This CDR3 region has 15 residues. From germline, CDR1 is MNHEY and CDR2 SVGAGI. With 4 bases removed from V and 3 bases from J, the gap between germline ends came to 15 bases. Written as DNA, the CDR3 is TGTGCCAGCAGTTTTACATCCGGGACATACTATGGCTACACCTTC. Amino acids: CASSFTSGTYYGYTF.

This chain links TRBV7-3 with TRBJ1-2; TRBD1 matches 9 bases. Germline V gives CDR1 SGHTA, CDR2 FQGTGA. The CDR3 contains 14 residues. The V and J ends lost 5 bases and 7 bases, in that order; junction bases with no gene match: 8. CDR3 nucleotide sequence: TGTGCCAGCAGCCTAAGAGGACAGGGGTCTGGCTACACCTTC. Translating it yields CASSLRGQGSGYTF.

The chain couples TRBV15 to TRBJ1-5; TRBD1 might be the D (6 bases). This CDR3 has 18 residues. Deletions cut 0 bases from V and 7 bases from J, with 22 bases between. Germline-derived CDR1 and CDR2 are LNHNV and YYDKDF (reference sequence). CDR3 amino acids: CATSRDLGGSGQRQPQHF. The CDR3 nucleotides read TGTGCCACCAGCAGAGATCTAGGGGGGTCGGGGCAGCGGCAGCCCCAGCATTTT.

The CDR3 here is CASSLALRTVNEQFF. The CDR3 nucleotides are TGTGCCAGCAGCTTAGCACTCCGGACTGTCAATGAGCAGTTCTTC. This rearrangement joins TRBV7-9 to TRBJ2-1; D may be TRBD2 (5 bases). This CDR3 region has 15 residues. CDR1 is SEHNR and CDR2 is FQNEAQ in the germline V gene (reference sequence). V was cut by 0 bases and J by 6 bases, with 12 bases left in between.

This sequence joins TRBV7-9 and TRBJ1-2; D gene uncertain. This CDR3 region has 13 residues. Germline V lookup: CDR1 SEHNR, CDR2 FQNEAQ (reference sequence). The V gene lost 5 bases and the J gene lost 4 bases, with 11 bases spanning the gap. The CDR3 nucleotides are TGTGCCAGCAGCCAAGGCCCCCTCTATGGCTACACCTTC. Residues: CASSQGPLYGYTF.

This chain uses TRBV11-1 with TRBJ1-1; D remains unclear. This CDR3 spans 13 amino acids. Germline CDR1 is SGHAT and CDR2 is FQDESV (reference sequence). With 8 bases removed from V and 0 bases from J, the gap between germline ends came to 10 bases. CDR3 protein: CASRVSVNTEAFF. DNA for the CDR3: TGTGCCAGCCGAGTTTCGGTGAACACTGAAGCTTTCTTT.

V usage is TRBV7-9 and J usage is TRBJ1-2, with TRBD1 as a possible D gene (6 bases). This CDR3 comprises 14 residues. Trimming shortened V by 1 base and J by 2 bases, and 8 bases separated the two germline ends. Germline V lookup: CDR1 SEHNR, CDR2 FQNEAQ (reference sequence). Written as DNA, the CDR3 is TGTGCCAGCAGCTTAGGTACAGGGAACTATGGCTACACCTTC. Protein product: CASSLGTGNYGYTF.